Given below is one TCR beta chain in context. The data were taken from a study of shared clonotypes between healthy human individuals. Clones were read by immunoSEQ multiplex PCR, and TCRdb kept only the in-frame ones, dropping some. The sample has about 550,000 clones, around 95% seen once; the top ten hold 0.09% to 0.13%. Naive CD8 populations comprised CD45RO-negative cells positively selected for CCR7, excluding terminally differentiated effector memory CD45RA+ cells. The germline V gene encodes CDR1 MGHRA and CDR2 YSYEKL. Trimming at V came to 3 bases and at J to 5 bases, leaving 16 bases not matched to a gene. This CDR3 region has 19 residues.

The sequence was collected from a woman aged 25 to 45 in good health. This chain joins TRBV4-1 and TRBJ2-1, with TRBD2 matching over 10 bases. The sample consisted of naive CD8+ T cells sorted from blood. As DNA, the CDR3 is TGCGCCAGCAGCCACCACTTGATCCCGACTAGCGGGCAAAACAATGAGCAGTTCTTC. It translates to CASSHHLIPTSGQNNEQFF.